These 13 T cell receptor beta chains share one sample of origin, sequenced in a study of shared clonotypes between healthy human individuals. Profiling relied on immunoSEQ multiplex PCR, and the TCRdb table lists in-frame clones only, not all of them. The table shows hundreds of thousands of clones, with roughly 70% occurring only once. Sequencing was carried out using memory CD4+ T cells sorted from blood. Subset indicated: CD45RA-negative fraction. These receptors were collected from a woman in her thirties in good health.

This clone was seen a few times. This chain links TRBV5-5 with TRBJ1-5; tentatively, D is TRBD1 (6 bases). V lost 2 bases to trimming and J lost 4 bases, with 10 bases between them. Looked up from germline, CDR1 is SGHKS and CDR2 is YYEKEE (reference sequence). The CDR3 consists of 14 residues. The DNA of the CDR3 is TGTGCCAGCAGCTTCGAGGGGGGAAATCAGCCCCAGCATTTT. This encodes CASSFEGGNQPQHF.

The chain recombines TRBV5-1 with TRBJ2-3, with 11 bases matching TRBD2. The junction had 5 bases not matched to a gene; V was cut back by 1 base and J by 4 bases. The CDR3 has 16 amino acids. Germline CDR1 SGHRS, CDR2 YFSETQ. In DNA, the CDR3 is TGCGCCAGCAGCTTGTATACTAGCGGGAGTTCAGATACGCAGTATTTT. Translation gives CASSLYTSGSSDTQYF.

CDR3 amino acids: CASSLGLAGEQYF. In DNA form, the CDR3 reads TGTGCCAGCAGCCTAGGACTAGCCGGCGAGCAGTACTTC. V and J are TRBV7-8 and TRBJ2-7; TRBD2 agrees at 8 bases. This CDR3 contains 13 residues. V was pared by 5 bases and J by 6 bases, with 6 bases of the junction left unmatched. Germline values: CDR1 SGHVS, CDR2 FQNEAQ.

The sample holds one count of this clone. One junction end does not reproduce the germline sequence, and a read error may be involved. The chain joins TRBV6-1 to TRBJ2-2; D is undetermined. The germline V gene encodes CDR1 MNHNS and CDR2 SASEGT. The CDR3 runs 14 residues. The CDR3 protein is CASREGPNTGELFF. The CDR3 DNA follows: TGTGCCAGCAGAGAAGGACCAAACACCGGGGAGCTGTTTTTT.

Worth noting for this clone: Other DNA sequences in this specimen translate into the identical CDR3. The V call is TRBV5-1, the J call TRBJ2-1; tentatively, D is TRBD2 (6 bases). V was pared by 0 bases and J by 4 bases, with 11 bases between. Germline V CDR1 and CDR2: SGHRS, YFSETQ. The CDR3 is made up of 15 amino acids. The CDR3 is CASSLDSGGYNEQFF. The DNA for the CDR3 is TGCGCCAGCAGCTTGGATTCAGGAGGGTACAATGAGCAGTTCTTC.

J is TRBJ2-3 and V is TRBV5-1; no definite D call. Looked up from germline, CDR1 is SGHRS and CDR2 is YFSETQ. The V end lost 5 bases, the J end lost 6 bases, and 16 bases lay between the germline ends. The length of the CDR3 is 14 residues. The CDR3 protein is CASREGLSVDTQYF. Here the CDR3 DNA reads TGCGCCAGCAGGGAAGGGCTTTCGGTGGATACGCAGTATTTT. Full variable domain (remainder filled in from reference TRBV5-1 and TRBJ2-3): KAGVTQTPRYLIKTRGQQVTLSCSPISGHRSVSWYQQTPGQGLQFLFEYFSETQRNKGNFPGRFSGRQFSNSRSEMNVSTLELGDSALYLCASREGLSVDTQYFGPGTRLTVL.

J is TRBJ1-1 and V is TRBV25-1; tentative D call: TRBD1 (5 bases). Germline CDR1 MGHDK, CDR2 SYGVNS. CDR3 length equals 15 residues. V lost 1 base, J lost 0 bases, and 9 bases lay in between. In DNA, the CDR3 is TGTGCCAGCAGTGAATTTGGGGCTTTGAACACTGAAGCTTTCTTT. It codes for CASSEFGALNTEAFF.

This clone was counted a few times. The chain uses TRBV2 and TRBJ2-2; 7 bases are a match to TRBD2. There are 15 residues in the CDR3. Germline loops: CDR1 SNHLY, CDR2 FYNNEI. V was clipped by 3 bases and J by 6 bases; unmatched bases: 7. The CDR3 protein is CASSEHSGRPGELFF. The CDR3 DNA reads TGTGCCAGCAGTGAGCACTCCGGGAGGCCCGGGGAGCTGTTTTTT.

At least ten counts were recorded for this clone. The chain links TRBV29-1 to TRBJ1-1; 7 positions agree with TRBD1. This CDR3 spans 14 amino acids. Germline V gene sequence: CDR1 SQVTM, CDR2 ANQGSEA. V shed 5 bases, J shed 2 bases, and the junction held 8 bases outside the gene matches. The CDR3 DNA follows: TGCAGCGTTTACAGGGGCCCCCTAAACACTGAAGCTTTCTTT. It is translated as CSVYRGPLNTEAFF.

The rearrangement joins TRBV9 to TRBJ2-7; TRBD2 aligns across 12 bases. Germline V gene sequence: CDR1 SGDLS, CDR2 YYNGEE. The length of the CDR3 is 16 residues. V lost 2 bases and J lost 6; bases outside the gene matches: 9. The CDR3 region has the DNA TGTGCCAGCAGCGTCGCTGGGACTAGCGGGTTGGGCGAGCAGTACTTC. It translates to CASSVAGTSGLGEQYF.

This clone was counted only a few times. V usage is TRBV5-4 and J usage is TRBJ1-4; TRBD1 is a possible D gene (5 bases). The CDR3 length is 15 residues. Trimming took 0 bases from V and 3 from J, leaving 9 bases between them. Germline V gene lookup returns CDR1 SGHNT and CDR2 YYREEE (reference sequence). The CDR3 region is CASSLAGTSNEKLFF. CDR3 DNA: TGTGCCAGCAGCTTGGCCGGGACGTCTAATGAAAAACTGTTTTTT. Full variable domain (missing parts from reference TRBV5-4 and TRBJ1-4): ETGVTQSPTHLIKTRGQQVTLRCSSQSGHNTVSWYQQALGQGPQFIFQYYREEENGRGNFPPRFSGLQFPNYSSELNVNALELDDSALYLCASSLAGTSNEKLFFGSGTQLSVL.

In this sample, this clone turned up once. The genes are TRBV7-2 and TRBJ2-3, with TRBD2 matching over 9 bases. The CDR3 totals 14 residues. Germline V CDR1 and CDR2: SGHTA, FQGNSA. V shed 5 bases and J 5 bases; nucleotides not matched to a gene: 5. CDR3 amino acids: CASSRGLARDTQYF. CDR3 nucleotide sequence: TGTGCCAGCAGCCGGGGACTAGCAAGAGATACGCAGTATTTT.

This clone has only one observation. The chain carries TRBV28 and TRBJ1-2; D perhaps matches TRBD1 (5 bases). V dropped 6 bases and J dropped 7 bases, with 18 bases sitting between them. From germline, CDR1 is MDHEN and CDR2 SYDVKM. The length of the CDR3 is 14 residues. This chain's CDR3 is CASSLDSLAGGYTF. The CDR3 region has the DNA TGTGCCAGCAGCCTAGACAGCCTGGCGGGTGGCTACACCTTC.